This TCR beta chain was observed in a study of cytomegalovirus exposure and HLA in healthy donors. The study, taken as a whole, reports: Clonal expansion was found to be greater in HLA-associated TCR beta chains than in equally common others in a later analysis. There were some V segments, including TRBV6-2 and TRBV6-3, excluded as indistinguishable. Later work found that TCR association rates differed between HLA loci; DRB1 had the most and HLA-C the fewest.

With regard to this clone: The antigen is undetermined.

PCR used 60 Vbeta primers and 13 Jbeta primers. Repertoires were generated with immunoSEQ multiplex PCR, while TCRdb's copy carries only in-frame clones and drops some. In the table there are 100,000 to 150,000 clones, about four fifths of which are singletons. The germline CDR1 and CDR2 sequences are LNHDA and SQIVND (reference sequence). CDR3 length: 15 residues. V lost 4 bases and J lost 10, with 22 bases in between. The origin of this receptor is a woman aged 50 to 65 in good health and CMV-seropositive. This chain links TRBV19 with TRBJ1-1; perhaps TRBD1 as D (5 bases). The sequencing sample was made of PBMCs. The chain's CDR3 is CASSTLGRTPKGAFF. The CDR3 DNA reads TGTGCCAGTAGTACCCTCGGTCGGACACCCAAGGGAGCTTTCTTT.